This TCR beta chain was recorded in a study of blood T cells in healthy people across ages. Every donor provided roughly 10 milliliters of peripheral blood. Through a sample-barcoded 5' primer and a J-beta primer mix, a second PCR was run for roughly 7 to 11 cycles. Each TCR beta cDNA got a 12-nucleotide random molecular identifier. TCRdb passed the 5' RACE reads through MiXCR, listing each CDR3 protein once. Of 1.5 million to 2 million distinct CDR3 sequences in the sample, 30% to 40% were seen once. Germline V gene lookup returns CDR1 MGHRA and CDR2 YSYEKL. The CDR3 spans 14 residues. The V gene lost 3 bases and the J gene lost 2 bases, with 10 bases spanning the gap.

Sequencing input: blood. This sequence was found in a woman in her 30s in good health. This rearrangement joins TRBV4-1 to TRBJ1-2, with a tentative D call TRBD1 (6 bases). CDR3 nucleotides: TGCGCCAGCAGCCACCATCAGGGGAACTATGGCTACACCTTC. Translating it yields CASSHHQGNYGYTF.